Detailed here is one T cell receptor (beta chain). Trimming cost V 5 bases and J 3 bases, with 10 bases left between them. The CDR3 has 14 residues. Germline CDR1 is MNHNY and CDR2 is SVGAGI (reference sequence). TCRdb's copy holds only in-frame clones and misses some; the assay was immunoSEQ multiplex PCR. The sample has about 2 million clones; 95% are singletons. These data belong to a study of shared clonotypes between healthy human individuals. The source material was naive CD4+ T cells sorted from blood. Documented subset: CD45RA+ positively selected. This clonotype was sampled from a man aged 18 to 29 in good health. The chain recombines TRBV6-6 with TRBJ1-4; D unclear. This chain's CDR3 is CASSRRVPNEKLFF. The DNA of the CDR3 is TGTGCCAGCAGTAGGAGGGTGCCTAATGAAAAACTGTTTTTT.